This TCR beta chain was observed in a study of blood T cell repertoires in COVID-19. Study in general: COVID-19 samples from acute and convalescent phases originated in the United States, Italy and Spain. PBMCs, B-cell-depleted T cells, or T cells were the source of the cDNA or gDNA that made up the material.

Original processing methods: The assay estimated nucleated cells by amplifying reference gene primers. Some clones are missing from TCRdb's copy, which holds only in-frame ones; the method was immunoSEQ multiplex PCR. The V and J calls and clone size come from that table; D and trimming were worked out from the DNA. Of more than 95,000 clones listed, roughly 84% are singletons. The germline V gene has CDR1 SGHNT and CDR2 YYREEE (reference sequence). The CDR3 is 14 residues long. The V end lost 1 base, the J end lost 0 bases, and 8 bases lay between the germline ends. The sequence was collected from a woman older than 75 with acute or convalescent COVID-19. The material sequenced was peripheral blood. The rearrangement uses TRBV5-4 and TRBJ2-7, with D perhaps TRBD1 (6 bases). The CDR3 is CASSLRDISYEQYF. The CDR3 nucleotides read TGTGCCAGCAGCTTGCGGGACATCTCCTACGAGCAGTACTTC.